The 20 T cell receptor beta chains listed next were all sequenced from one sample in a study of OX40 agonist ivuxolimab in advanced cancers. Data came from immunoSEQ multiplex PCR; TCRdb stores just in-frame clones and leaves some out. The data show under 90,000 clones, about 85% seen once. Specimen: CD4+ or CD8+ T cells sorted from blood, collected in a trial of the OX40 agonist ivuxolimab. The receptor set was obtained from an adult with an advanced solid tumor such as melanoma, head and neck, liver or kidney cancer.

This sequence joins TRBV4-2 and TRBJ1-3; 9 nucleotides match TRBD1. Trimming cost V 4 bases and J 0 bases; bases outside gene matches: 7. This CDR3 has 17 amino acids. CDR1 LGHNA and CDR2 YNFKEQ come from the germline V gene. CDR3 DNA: TGTGCCAGCAGCCGGGACAGGGATTCAAGCTCTGGAAACACCATATATTTT. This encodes CASSRDRDSSSGNTIYF.

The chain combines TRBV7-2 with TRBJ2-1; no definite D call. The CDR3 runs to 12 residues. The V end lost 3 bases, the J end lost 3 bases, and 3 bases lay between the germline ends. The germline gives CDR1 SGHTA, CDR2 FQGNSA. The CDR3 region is CASSFVYNEQFF. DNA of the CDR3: TGTGCCAGCAGCTTCGTCTACAATGAGCAGTTCTTC.

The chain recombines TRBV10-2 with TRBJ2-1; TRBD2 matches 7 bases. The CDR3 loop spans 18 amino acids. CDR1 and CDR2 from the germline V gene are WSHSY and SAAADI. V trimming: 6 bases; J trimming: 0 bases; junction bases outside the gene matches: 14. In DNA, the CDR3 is TGCGCCAGCAGAGCCTTCCAATCCGGGACTACCTCCTACAATGAGCAGTTCTTC. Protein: CASRAFQSGTTSYNEQFF.

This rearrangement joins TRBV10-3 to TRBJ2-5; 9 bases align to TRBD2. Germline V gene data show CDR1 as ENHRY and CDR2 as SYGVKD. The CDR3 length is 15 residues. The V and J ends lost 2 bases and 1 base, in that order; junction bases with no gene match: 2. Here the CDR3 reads CAISEGGGGQETQYF. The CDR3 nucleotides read TGTGCCATCAGTGAGGGCGGGGGGGGCCAAGAGACCCAGTACTTC.

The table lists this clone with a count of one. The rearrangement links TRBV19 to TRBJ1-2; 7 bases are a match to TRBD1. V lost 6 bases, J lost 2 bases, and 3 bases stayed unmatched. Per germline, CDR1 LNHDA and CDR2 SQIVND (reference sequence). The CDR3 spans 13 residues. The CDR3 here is CASRTGNNYGYTF. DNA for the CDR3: TGTGCCAGTAGGACAGGGAACAACTATGGCTACACCTTC.

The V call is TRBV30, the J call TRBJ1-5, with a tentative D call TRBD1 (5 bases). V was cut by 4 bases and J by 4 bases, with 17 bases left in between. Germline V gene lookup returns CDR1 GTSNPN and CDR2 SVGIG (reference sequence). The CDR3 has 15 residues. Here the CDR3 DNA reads TGTGCCTGGAAAAAGGACACGGTCCCAAATCAGCCCCAGCATTTT. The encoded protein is CAWKKDTVPNQPQHF.

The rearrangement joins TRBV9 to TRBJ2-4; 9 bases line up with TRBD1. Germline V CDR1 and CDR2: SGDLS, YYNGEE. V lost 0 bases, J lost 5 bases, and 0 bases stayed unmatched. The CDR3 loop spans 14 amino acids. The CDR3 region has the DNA TGTGCCAGCAGCGTAGGGACAGGGGAAAACATTCAGTACTTC. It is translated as CASSVGTGENIQYF.

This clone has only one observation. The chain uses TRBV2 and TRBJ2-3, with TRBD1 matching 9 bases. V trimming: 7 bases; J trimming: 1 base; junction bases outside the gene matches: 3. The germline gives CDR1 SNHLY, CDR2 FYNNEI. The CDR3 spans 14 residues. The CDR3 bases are TGTGCCAGCAATCGGGACAGGGGCACAGATACGCAGTATTTT. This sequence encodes CASNRDRGTDTQYF.

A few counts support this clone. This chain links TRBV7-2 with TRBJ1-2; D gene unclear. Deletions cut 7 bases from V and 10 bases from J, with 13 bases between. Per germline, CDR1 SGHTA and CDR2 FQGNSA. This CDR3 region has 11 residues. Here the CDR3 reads CASTFASPYTF. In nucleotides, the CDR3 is TGTGCCAGCACCTTCGCCAGCCCCTACACCTTC.

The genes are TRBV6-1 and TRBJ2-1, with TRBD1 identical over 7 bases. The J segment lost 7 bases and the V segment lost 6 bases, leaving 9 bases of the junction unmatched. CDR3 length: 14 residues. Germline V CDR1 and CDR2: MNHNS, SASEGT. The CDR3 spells CASSADRVGNEQFF. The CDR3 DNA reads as TGTGCCAGCAGCGCCGACAGGGTGGGGAATGAGCAGTTCTTC.

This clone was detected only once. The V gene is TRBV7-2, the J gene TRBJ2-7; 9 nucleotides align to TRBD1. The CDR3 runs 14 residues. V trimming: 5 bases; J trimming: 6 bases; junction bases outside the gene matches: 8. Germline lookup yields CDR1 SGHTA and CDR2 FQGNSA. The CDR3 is CASSVSRTGVEQYV. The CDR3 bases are TGTGCCAGCAGCGTCAGTCGGACAGGGGTCGAGCAGTACGTC.

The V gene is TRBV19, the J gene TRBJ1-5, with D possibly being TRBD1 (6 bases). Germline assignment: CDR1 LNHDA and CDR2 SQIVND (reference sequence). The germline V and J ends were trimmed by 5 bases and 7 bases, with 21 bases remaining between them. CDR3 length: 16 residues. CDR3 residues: CASSLGRGAPGQPQHF. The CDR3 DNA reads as TGTGCCAGTAGTCTGGGTAGGGGGGCCCCTGGGCAGCCCCAGCATTTT.

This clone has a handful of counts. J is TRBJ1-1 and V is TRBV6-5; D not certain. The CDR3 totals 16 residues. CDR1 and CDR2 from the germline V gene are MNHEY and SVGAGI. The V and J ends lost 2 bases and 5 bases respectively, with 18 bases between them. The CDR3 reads CASSYRVFPPRTEAFF. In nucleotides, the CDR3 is TGTGCCAGCAGTTACAGGGTTTTTCCCCCCCGGACTGAAGCTTTCTTT.

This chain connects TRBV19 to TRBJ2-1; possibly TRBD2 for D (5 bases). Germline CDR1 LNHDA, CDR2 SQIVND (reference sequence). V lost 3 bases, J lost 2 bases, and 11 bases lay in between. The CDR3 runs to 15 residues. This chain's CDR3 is CASSMSSSTYNEQFF. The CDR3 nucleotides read TGTGCCAGTAGTATGTCTAGCTCAACCTACAATGAGCAGTTCTTC.

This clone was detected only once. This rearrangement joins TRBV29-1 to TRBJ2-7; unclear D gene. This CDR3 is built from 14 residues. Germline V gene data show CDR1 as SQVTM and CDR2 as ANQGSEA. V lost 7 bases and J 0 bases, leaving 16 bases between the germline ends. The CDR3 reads CSARLTTSSYEQYF. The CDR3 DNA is TGCAGCGCCCGACTGACAACCAGCTCCTACGAGCAGTACTTC.

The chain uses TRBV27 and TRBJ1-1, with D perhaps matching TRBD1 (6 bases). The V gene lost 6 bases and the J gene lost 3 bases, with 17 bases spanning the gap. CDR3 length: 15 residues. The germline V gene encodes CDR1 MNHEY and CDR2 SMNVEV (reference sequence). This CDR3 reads CASSLTGQGYTEAFF. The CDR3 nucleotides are TGTGCCAGCAGCCTTACGGGACAAGGTTACACTGAAGCTTTCTTT.

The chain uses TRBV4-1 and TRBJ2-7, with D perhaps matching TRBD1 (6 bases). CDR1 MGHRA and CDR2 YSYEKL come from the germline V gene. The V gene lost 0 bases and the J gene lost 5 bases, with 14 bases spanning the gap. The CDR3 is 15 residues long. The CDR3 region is CASSQEKDRYNEQYF. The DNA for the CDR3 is TGCGCCAGCAGCCAAGAAAAGGACAGATACAACGAGCAGTACTTC.

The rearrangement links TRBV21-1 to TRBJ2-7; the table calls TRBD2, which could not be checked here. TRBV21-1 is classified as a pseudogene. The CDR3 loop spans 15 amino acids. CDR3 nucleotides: TGTGCCAGCAGCACACCCGAGCGGCTATCCTACGAGCAGTACTTC. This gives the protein CASSTPERLSYEQYF.

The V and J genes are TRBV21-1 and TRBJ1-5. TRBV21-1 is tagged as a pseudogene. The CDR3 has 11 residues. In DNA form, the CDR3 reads TGTGCCACCAGGACTTTAAGACCCCAGCATTTT. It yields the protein CATRTLRPQHF.

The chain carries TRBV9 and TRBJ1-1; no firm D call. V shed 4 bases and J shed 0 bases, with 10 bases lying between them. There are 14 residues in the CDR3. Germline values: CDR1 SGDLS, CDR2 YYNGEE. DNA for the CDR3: TGTGCCAGCAGCCCACGGCCCATGAACACTGAAGCTTTCTTT. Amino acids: CASSPRPMNTEAFF.